This T cell receptor beta chain was recovered during a study of cytomegalovirus exposure and HLA in healthy donors. Whole-study context: From donors who were HLA-typed, an early data release held 80 million or so unique TCRs.

Per germline, CDR1 SEHNR and CDR2 FQNEAQ (reference sequence). CDR3 length: 12 residues. The PCR used 60 Vbeta and 13 Jbeta primers. Libraries were prepared by immunoSEQ multiplex PCR; TCRdb keeps only in-frame clonotypes and omits some of them. The sample yields 85,000 to 130,000 clones, around 76% seen once. The study's findings and limits: A later analysis, which compared TCR beta chains of equal frequency, found the HLA-associated ones more clonally expanded. For most TCR sequences rarity was the rule, although some public TCRs occurred in many donors. The availability of immune exposure information extended only to CMV serostatus.

Remarks on this clone: What it binds is not known. One end of the junction fails to match germline, which may point to a read error. Other nucleotide sequences in the sample specify the same CDR3.

This TCR was recovered from a woman between 50 and 59 years old in good health and CMV-seropositive. Sequenced: PBMCs. The chain combines TRBV7-9 with TRBJ1-3, with TRBD1 matching over 7 bases. The chain's CDR3 is CATGDSGNTIYF. CDR3 nucleotides: TGCGCCACAGGGGACTCTGGAAACACCATATATTTT.